This TCR beta chain was identified in a study of monozygotic twins with inflammatory bowel disease. Notes on the study in general: The results supported no single strong signal or clonotype associated with IBD.

A 6-nucleotide sample barcode was carried by the UMIs, which template switching added. TCRdb re-called the 5' RACE reads; one entry per CDR3 protein, DNA not given. Its table records 400,000 to 500,000 distinct CDR3 sequences. To note about this clonotype: Its antigen is not known.

The CDR3 runs to 14 residues. Germline CDR1 is SGHAT and CDR2 is FQNNGV. The sequence was obtained from a human donor with ulcerative colitis or Crohn's disease, or a healthy co-twin of an affected twin (not recorded which). J is TRBJ2-7 and V is TRBV11-2. The sequenced sample consisted of blood. CDR3 in amino acids: CASRQTGSSYEQYF.